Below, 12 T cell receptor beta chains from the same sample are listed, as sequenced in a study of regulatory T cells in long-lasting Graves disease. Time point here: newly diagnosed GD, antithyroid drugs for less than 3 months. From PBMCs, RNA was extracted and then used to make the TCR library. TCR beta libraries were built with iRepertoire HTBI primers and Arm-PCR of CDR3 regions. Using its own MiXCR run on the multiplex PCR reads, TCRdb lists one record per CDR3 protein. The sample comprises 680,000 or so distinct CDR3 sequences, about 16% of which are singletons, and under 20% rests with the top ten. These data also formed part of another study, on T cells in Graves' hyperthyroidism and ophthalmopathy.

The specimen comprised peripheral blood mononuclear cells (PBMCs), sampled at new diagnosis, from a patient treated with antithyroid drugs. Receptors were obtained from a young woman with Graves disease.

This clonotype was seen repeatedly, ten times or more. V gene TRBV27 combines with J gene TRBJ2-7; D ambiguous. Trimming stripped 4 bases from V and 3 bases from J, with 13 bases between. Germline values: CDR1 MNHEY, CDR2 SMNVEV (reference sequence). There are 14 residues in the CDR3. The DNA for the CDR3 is TGTGCCAGCAGTTGGGATGTACGGGTCTACGAGCAGTACTTC. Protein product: CASSWDVRVYEQYF.

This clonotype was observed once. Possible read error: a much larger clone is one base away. The CDR3 reads CASSELTYEQYF. DNA of the CDR3: TGTGCCAGCAGTGAACTAACCTACGAGCAGTACTTC. The chain uses TRBV2 and TRBJ2-7; D uncertain. CDR1 and CDR2 from the germline V gene are SNHLY and FYNNEI. The CDR3 totals 12 residues. V was shortened by 2 bases and J by 2 bases, with 4 bases between the two germline ends.

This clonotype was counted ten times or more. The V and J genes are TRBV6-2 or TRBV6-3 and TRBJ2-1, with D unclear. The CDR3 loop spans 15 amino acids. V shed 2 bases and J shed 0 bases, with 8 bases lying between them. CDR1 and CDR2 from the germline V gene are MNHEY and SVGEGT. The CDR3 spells CASSYIQSSYNEQFF. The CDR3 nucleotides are TGTGCCAGCAGTTACATACAGAGCTCCTACAATGAGCAGTTCTTC.

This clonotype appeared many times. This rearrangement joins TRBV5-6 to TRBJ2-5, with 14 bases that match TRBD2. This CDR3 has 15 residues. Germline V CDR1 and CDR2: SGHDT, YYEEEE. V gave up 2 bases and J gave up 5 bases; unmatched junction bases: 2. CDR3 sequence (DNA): TGTGCCAGCAGCTTCCGGACTAGCGGGAGGGAGACCCAGTACTTC. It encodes CASSFRTSGRETQYF. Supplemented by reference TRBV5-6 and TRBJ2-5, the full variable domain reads DAGVTQSPTHLIKTRGQQVTLRCSPKSGHDTVSWYQQALGQGPQFIFQYYEEEERQRGNFPDRFSGHQFPNYSSELNVNALLLGDSALYLCASSFRTSGRETQYFGPGTRLLVL.

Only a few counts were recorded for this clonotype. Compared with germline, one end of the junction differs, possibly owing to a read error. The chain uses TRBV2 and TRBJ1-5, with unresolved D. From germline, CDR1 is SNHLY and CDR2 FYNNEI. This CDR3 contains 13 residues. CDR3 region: CASSFRSSQPQHF. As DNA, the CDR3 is TGTGCCAGCAGTTTTCGGAGCAGTCAGCCCCAGCATTTT.

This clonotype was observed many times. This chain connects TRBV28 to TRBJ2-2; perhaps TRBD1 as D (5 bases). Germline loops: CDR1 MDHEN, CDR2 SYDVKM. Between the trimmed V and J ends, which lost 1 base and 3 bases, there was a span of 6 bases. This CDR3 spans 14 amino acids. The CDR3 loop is CASSLSGYTGELFF. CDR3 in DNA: TGTGCCAGCAGTTTATCAGGGTACACCGGGGAGCTGTTTTTT.

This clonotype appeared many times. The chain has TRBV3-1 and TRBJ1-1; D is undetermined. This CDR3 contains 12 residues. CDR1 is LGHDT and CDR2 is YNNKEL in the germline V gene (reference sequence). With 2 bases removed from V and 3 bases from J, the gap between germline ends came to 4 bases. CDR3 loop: CASSQTDTEAFF. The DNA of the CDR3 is TGTGCCAGCAGCCAAACAGACACTGAAGCTTTCTTT.

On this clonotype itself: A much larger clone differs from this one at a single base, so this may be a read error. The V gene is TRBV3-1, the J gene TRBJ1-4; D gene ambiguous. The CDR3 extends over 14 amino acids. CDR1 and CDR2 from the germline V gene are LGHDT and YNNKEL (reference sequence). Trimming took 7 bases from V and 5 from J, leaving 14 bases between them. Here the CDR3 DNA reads TGTGCCAGCACCCGCGCCGGCGCCAATGAAAAACTGTTTTTT. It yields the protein CASTRAGANEKLFF.

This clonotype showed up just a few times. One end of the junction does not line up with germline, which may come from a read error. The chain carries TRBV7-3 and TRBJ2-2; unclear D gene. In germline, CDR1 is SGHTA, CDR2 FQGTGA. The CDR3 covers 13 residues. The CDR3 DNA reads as TGCGCCAGCAGCCAAGACCGCGCCGGGGAGCTGTTTTTT. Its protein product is CASSQDRAGELFF.

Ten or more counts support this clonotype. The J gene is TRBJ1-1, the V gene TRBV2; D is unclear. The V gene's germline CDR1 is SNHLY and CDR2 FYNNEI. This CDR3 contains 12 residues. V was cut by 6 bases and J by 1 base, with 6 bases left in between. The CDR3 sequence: CASRPANTEAFF. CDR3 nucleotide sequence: TGTGCCAGCAGGCCAGCGAACACTGAAGCTTTCTTT.

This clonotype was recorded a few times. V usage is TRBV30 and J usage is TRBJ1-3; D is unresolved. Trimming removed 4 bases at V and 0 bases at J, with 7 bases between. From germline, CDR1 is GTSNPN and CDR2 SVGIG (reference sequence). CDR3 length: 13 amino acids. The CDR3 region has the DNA TGTGCCTGGACCCGGGGCTCTGGAAACACCATATATTTT. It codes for CAWTRGSGNTIYF.

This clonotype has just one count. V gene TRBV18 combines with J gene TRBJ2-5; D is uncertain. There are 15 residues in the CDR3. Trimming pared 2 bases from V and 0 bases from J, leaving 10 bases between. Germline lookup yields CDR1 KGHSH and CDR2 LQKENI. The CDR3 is CASSPSSQYQETQYF. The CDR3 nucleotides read TGTGCCAGCTCACCATCCAGCCAGTACCAAGAGACCCAGTACTTC. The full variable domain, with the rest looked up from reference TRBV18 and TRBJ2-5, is NAGVMQNPRHLVRRRGQEARLRCSPMKGHSHVYWYRQLPEEGLKFMVYLQKENIIDESGMPKERFSAEFPKEGPSILRIQQVVRGDSAAYFCASSPSSQYQETQYFGPGTRLLVL.